There are many counts of the clone carrying this TCR beta chain. The entry originates in a study of T cells in Graves' hyperthyroidism and ophthalmopathy. What was amplified from RNA transcripts were TCR beta CDR3 regions. When the TCR CDR3 underwent first-round RT-PCR, the HTBI primer set was used. TCRdb passed the multiplex PCR reads through MiXCR, listing each CDR3 protein once. The sample holds 300,000 to 450,000 distinct CDR3 sequences, approximately 15% seen once. The V end was cut by 7 bases, the J end by 5 bases, with 17 bases between. Per germline, CDR1 SGHAT and CDR2 FQNNGV. This CDR3 spans 15 amino acids.

The sample consisted of blood. V usage is TRBV11-2 and J usage is TRBJ2-2; possible D gene TRBD1, 6 bases. This clonotype originated in a woman in her sixties or seventies with Graves' hyperthyroidism. The CDR3 here is CASISQPGETGELFF. The CDR3 coding sequence is TGTGCCAGCATCTCACAGCCAGGGGAGACCGGGGAGCTGTTTTTT. The full variable domain, in which reference TRBV11-2 and TRBJ2-2 provide the parts outside the CDR3, is EAGVAQSPRYKIIEKRQSVAFWCNPISGHATLYWYQQILGQGPKLLIQFQNNGVVDDSQLPKDRFSAERLKGVDSTLKIQPAKLEDSAVYLCASISQPGETGELFFGEGSRLTVL.